A single sample is the source of the 25 T cell receptor beta chains below, sequenced in a study of human thymus T cells (dated by TCRdb to 2019 to 2021). The method behind the library was the immunoSEQ multiplex PCR assay. Not all clones reach the TCRdb copy of this immuneACCESS table, which keeps in-frame sequences only. Checked studies attribute under half of the gap to unresolved V genes and leave the rest unexplained. The sample table holds some 72,000 clones, of which just over 95% were seen once. 0.025% to 0.04% of the sample rests with the top ten. Thymus tissue was obtained as surgical resects removed during corrective cardiac surgery. Sequencing used thymus tissue. These receptors were collected from a boy younger than two with a congenital heart defect but otherwise immunologically healthy.

The rearrangement joins TRBV19 to TRBJ2-7; weak D call: TRBD1 (6 bases). V was clipped by 5 bases and J by 2 bases, with 16 bases between them. This CDR3 region has 15 residues. CDR1 LNHDA and CDR2 SQIVND come from the germline V gene (reference sequence). The CDR3 spells CASSFGTPGAYEQYF. DNA of the CDR3: TGTGCCAGTAGTTTCGGGACACCGGGCGCCTACGAGCAGTACTTC.

The rearrangement links TRBV4-1 to TRBJ1-2; 7 bases map to TRBD1. This CDR3 has 18 amino acids. Germline CDR1 reads MGHRA; CDR2 reads YSYEKL. The junction had 13 bases not matched to a gene; V was cut back by 2 bases and J by 1 base. CDR3 bases: TGCGCCAGCAGCCAACACAGAGAGGAAACAGGGGTTAACTATGGCTACACCTTC. Protein product: CASSQHREETGVNYGYTF.

The V and J genes are TRBV5-4 and TRBJ1-1, with 8 bases aligning to TRBD1. This CDR3 is built from 13 residues. CDR1 is SGHNT and CDR2 is YYREEE in the germline V gene (reference sequence). V dropped 2 bases and J dropped 10; count of bases not matched to a gene: 7. The CDR3 reads CASSLDGQGSAFF. CDR3 sequence (DNA): TGTGCCAGCAGCTTAGACGGACAGGGATCAGCTTTCTTT.

Only one count was recorded for this clone. This chain connects TRBV18 to TRBJ1-1, with D hard to call. V lost 5 bases, J lost 0 bases, and 4 bases lay in between. The CDR3 is 12 amino acids. Germline V gives CDR1 KGHSH, CDR2 LQKENI. The CDR3: CASSAMNTEAFF. In nucleotides, the CDR3 is TGTGCCAGCTCAGCTATGAACACTGAAGCTTTCTTT.

The rearrangement links TRBV18 to TRBJ2-7; 7 bases fit TRBD2. Trimming cost V 3 bases and J 2 bases; bases outside gene matches: 13. From germline, CDR1 is KGHSH and CDR2 LQKENI. The CDR3 loop spans 17 amino acids. The CDR3 sequence is CASSPGKKEGGAYEQYF. CDR3 nucleotide sequence: TGTGCCAGCTCACCGGGTAAAAAAGAGGGAGGGGCCTACGAGCAGTACTTC.

The chain carries TRBV6-1 and TRBJ2-3; no firm D call. CDR1 and CDR2 (germline): MNHNS, SASEGT. This CDR3 region has 14 residues. V lost 7 bases and J lost 1, with 12 bases in between. The CDR3 sequence is CASILGPGTDTQYF. Written as DNA, the CDR3 is TGTGCCAGCATCCTCGGGCCGGGCACAGATACGCAGTATTTT.

A single count supports this clone. This rearrangement joins TRBV27 to TRBJ2-5; no clear D gene. This CDR3 has 12 residues. V lost 2 bases and J lost 7, with 8 bases in between. Germline CDR1 MNHEY, CDR2 SMNVEV (reference sequence). The CDR3 DNA reads TGTGCCAGCAGTTTACCCGGTGGGACCCAGTACTTC. Translated, it gives CASSLPGGTQYF.

The J gene is TRBJ1-4, the V gene TRBV19, with 8 bases aligning to TRBD1. This CDR3 is built from 15 residues. Germline loops: CDR1 LNHDA, CDR2 SQIVND (reference sequence). Trimming cost V 5 bases and J 7 bases; bases outside gene matches: 9. CDR3 coding DNA: TGTGCCAGTAGTGTACAGGGGGTCTTCGGTGAAAAACTGTTTTTT. Its translation is CASSVQGVFGEKLFF.

This chain joins TRBV7-9 and TRBJ1-2; no firm D call. The CDR3 is 14 amino acids. Germline V CDR1 and CDR2: SEHNR, FQNEAQ (reference sequence). Trimming removed 5 bases from V and 2 bases from J, with 12 bases in between. CDR3 nucleotide sequence: TGTGCCAGCAGCCCTTGGACGGAGAACTATGGCTACACCTTC. Translation: CASSPWTENYGYTF. Full variable domain (rest looked up from reference TRBV7-9 and TRBJ1-2): DTGVSQNPRHKITKRGQNVTFRCDPISEHNRLYWYRQTLGQGPEFLTYFQNEAQLEKSRLLSDRFSAERPKGSFSTLEIQRTEQGDSAMYLCASSPWTENYGYTFGSGTRLTVV.

This rearrangement joins TRBV19 to TRBJ1-2; TRBD1 matches 7 bases. The CDR3 is 12 residues long. After removal of 9 bases from V and 4 bases from J, the junction contained 5 bases not matched to a gene. Germline CDR1 and CDR2: LNHDA and SQIVND (reference sequence). The CDR3 nucleotides are TGTGCCAGCCGTGACAGGGTCTATGGCTACACCTTC. It encodes CASRDRVYGYTF.

V usage is TRBV5-6 and J usage is TRBJ1-3; D not resolved. CDR1 SGHDT and CDR2 YYEEEE come from the germline V gene. This CDR3 comprises 14 residues. Deletions cut 1 base from V and 8 bases from J, with 13 bases between. The CDR3 region is CASSLYPPWDTIYF. In nucleotides, the CDR3 is TGTGCCAGCAGCTTGTACCCCCCGTGGGACACCATATATTTT.

The J gene is TRBJ1-4, the V gene TRBV7-9, with a possible D match to TRBD1 (6 bases). This CDR3 region has 14 residues. Trimming removed 1 base at V and 5 bases at J, with 8 bases between. Germline V gives CDR1 SEHNR, CDR2 FQNEAQ (reference sequence). The CDR3 region has the DNA TGTGCCAGCAGCTTAGGTCAGGGGAATGAAAAACTGTTTTTT. Protein sequence: CASSLGQGNEKLFF.

The chain has TRBV14 and TRBJ2-7, with D possibly being TRBD2 (5 bases). CDR3 length: 18 amino acids. The V gene's germline CDR1 is SGHDN and CDR2 FVKESK. Trimming took off 0 bases at V and 2 bases at J, with 20 bases between the two ends. As DNA, the CDR3 is TGTGCCAGCAGCCAAGATACTCGGGGTATGACTGAGACCTACGAGCAGTACTTC. This translates into CASSQDTRGMTETYEQYF.

This clone has just a few counts. The rearrangement links TRBV7-9 to TRBJ2-6; no reliable D call. In germline, CDR1 is SEHNR, CDR2 FQNEAQ (reference sequence). The V gene lost 5 bases and the J gene lost 4 bases, with 21 bases spanning the gap. The CDR3 runs 18 residues. The DNA for the CDR3 is TGTGCCAGCAGCCCCCGAGGCAGGTCTAACTCCGGGGCCAACGTCCTGACTTTC. This gives the protein CASSPRGRSNSGANVLTF.

The V and J genes are TRBV2 and TRBJ1-2; 7 bases map to TRBD1. With V trimmed by 2 bases and J by 4 bases, 10 bases remained unmatched. This CDR3 has 16 amino acids. Germline loops: CDR1 SNHLY, CDR2 FYNNEI. The CDR3 DNA reads TGTGCCAGCAGTGAATTTAAAGGGGGCGGAACCTATGGCTACACCTTC. Protein sequence: CASSEFKGGGTYGYTF.

CDR3 nucleotide sequence: TGTGCCAGCAGCTTCAGGGGACCCTACGAGCAGTACTTC. This sequence encodes CASSFRGPYEQYF. V usage is TRBV11-2 and J usage is TRBJ2-7; D perhaps matches TRBD1 (6 bases). This CDR3 has 13 amino acids. Germline V gene sequence: CDR1 SGHAT, CDR2 FQNNGV. Trimming took 3 bases from V and 2 from J, leaving 8 bases between them.

This clone has only one observation. V usage is TRBV2 and J usage is TRBJ2-1; perhaps TRBD2 as D (7 bases). V lost 3 bases, J lost 3 bases, and 21 bases lay in between. The CDR3 spans 18 residues. CDR1 and CDR2 (germline): SNHLY, FYNNEI. The chain's CDR3 is CASSEGRDEGDYYNEQFF. The DNA for the CDR3 is TGTGCCAGCAGTGAGGGCAGGGACGAGGGGGACTACTACAATGAGCAGTTCTTC.

This chain connects TRBV5-1 to TRBJ2-7; a weak D match, TRBD1 (5 bases). Trimming cost V 0 bases and J 1 base, with 8 bases left between them. This CDR3 contains 14 residues. In germline, CDR1 is SGHRS, CDR2 YFSETQ. The CDR3 DNA sequence: TGCGCCAGCAGCTTGGGGCAGGGTTCCTACGAGCAGTACTTC. Translating it yields CASSLGQGSYEQYF.

The chain links TRBV27 to TRBJ2-2; 13 bases align to TRBD2. The CDR3 runs to 19 residues. Germline values: CDR1 MNHEY, CDR2 SMNVEV (reference sequence). The V segment lost 5 bases and the J segment 4 bases; nucleotides outside the gene matches: 13. DNA of the CDR3: TGTGCCAGCAGTATGACACCCGGGACTAGCGGGGTGACCACCGGGGAGCTGTTTTTT. Its protein product is CASSMTPGTSGVTTGELFF.

V usage is TRBV28 and J usage is TRBJ2-7; weak D call: TRBD1 (5 bases). This CDR3 is built from 16 residues. V was pared by 5 bases and J by 3 bases, with 20 bases between. Germline CDR1 MDHEN, CDR2 SYDVKM. The CDR3 reads CASSQWGRAYDYEQYF. Written as DNA, the CDR3 is TGTGCCAGCAGTCAATGGGGCAGGGCGTATGACTACGAGCAGTACTTC.

The chain is built from TRBV7-6 and TRBJ2-3, with 9 bases matching TRBD1. Germline V gene sequence: CDR1 SGHVS, CDR2 FNYEAQ. The CDR3 is made up of 18 amino acids. V gave up 7 bases and J gave up 5 bases; unmatched junction bases: 19. CDR3 DNA: TGTGCCAGCACCCCAATAGCCCTACAGGGGGCAGGGGTAGATACGCAGTATTTT. Translating gives CASTPIALQGAGVDTQYF.

The chain employs TRBV27 and TRBJ2-7, with TRBD2 matching 9 bases. This CDR3 comprises 16 residues. The junction had 9 bases not matched to a gene; V was cut back by 4 bases and J by 2 bases. Germline V lookup: CDR1 MNHEY, CDR2 SMNVEV (reference sequence). CDR3 in amino acids: CASSSLLKRGAYEQYF. The DNA of the CDR3 is TGTGCCAGCAGTTCCCTACTTAAGCGGGGGGCCTACGAGCAGTACTTC.

The chain is built from TRBV4-2 and TRBJ2-1; 7 nucleotides match TRBD2. Germline loops: CDR1 LGHNA, CDR2 YNFKEQ. Trimming cost V 0 bases and J 5 bases; bases outside gene matches: 16. This CDR3 contains 19 residues. CDR3: CASSQDIGGSKNKNNEQFF. The CDR3 region has the DNA TGTGCCAGCAGCCAAGATATAGGCGGGAGTAAAAATAAGAACAATGAGCAGTTCTTC.

The rearrangement links TRBV11-1 to TRBJ1-1; D call uncertain. There are 14 residues in the CDR3. Trimming stripped 2 bases from V and 1 base from J, with 8 bases between. CDR1 is SGHAT and CDR2 is FQDESV in the germline V gene (reference sequence). Here the CDR3 DNA reads TGTGCCAGCAGCTTACAGAATCCGAACACTGAAGCTTTCTTT. It specifies CASSLQNPNTEAFF.

The chain joins TRBV7-2 to TRBJ2-3, with D possibly being TRBD1 (5 bases). The CDR3 is 19 amino acids. V dropped 4 bases and J dropped 5 bases, with 28 bases sitting between them. CDR1 SGHTA and CDR2 FQGNSA come from the germline V gene. Written as DNA, the CDR3 is TGTGCCAGCAGCTCATCCAGGGCTAGGGAACCCTACTCTCGAGATACGCAGTATTTT. It specifies CASSSSRAREPYSRDTQYF. Based on the CDR3 plus reference TRBV7-2 and TRBJ2-3, the full variable domain is GAGVSQSPSNKVTEKGKDVELRCDPISGHTALYWYRQSLGQGLEFLIYFQGNSAPDKSGLPSDRFSAERTGGSVSTLTIQRTQQEDSAVYLCASSSSRAREPYSRDTQYFGPGTRLTVL.